This T cell receptor (beta chain) was recorded in a study of shared clonotypes between healthy human individuals. Study summary: Donor ages ranged 18 to 49 years: two women, three men. Findings and limits, study-wide: With a few donors compared, 4% to 5% of naive CD4 clonotypes were shared. Naive subsets typically showed greater estimated richness than memory subsets.

The data were produced by immunoSEQ multiplex PCR, yet TCRdb's version contains in-frame clones alone and is incomplete. The table includes around 690,000 clones, about 90% detected once. The ends were cut back, 3 bases at V and 1 base at J, with 7 bases in the middle. This CDR3 spans 14 amino acids. Germline V gene data show CDR1 as LNHDA and CDR2 as SQIVND (reference sequence). Concerning this clone: Its cognate antigen is unknown.

Material for sequencing was memory CD8+ T cells from PBMCs. Stated subset: CD45RO+ cells pooled with CCR7-negative TemRA cells. This receptor was taken from a man between 18 and 29 years old in good health. Some clones in this sample may be carry-over from other donors' samples. The chain has TRBV19 and TRBJ1-5; D is unresolved. Written as DNA, the CDR3 is TGTGCCAGTAGTATTATCGGCAGCAATCAGCCCCAGCATTTT. This encodes CASSIIGSNQPQHF.